This TCR beta chain was sequenced during a study of T-cell reconstitution after alpha-beta-depleted transplantation in children. V shed 1 base and J shed 6 bases, with 16 bases lying between them. This CDR3 region has 16 residues. The TCRbeta library incorporated unique molecular identifiers. In TCRdb, the PCR reads were re-called with MiXCR into one record per CDR3 protein. This sample yields around 400,000 distinct CDR3 sequences, of which approximately 11% are seen a single time; about 5% belongs to the top ten. The gene calls are TRBV12-3 or TRBV12-4 and TRBJ2-1; D perhaps matches TRBD2 (7 bases). Sequenced material: PBMCs from the stem cell graft donor, taken from the stem cell graft. This clonotype was sampled from a human donor who donated a stem cell graft to a child with acute myeloid leukemia. The CDR3, as DNA: TGTGCCAGCAGTTTAGGGGCCGGGGGGCTGGGCAATGAGCAGTTCTTC. This encodes CASSLGAGGLGNEQFF.